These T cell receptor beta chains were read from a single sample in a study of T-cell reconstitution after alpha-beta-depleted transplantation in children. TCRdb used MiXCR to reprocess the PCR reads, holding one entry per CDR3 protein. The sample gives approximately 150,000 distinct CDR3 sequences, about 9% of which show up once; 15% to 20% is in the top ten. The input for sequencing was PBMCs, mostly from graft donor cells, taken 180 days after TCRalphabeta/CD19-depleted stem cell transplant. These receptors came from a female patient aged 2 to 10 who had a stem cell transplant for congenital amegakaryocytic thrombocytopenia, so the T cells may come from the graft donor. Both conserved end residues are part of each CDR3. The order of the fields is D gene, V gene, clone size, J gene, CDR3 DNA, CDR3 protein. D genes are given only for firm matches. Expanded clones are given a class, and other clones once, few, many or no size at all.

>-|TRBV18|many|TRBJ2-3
TGTGCCAGCTCACCACCGGGAGCAGAGAGCACAGATACGCAGTATTTT
CASSPPGAESTDTQYF
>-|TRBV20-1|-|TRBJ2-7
TGCAGTGCTAGAAGGGCGGGCCTCTCCTACGAGCAGTACTTC
CSARRAGLSYEQYF
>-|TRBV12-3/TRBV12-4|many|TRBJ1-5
TGTGCCAGCAGTGTCACAGTTTATCAGCCCCAGCATTTT
CASSVTVYQPQHF
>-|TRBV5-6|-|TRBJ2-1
TGTGCCAGCAGCTCCCGATTTAGCAGCCGTTACAATGACCAGTTCTTC
CASSSRFSSRYNDQFF
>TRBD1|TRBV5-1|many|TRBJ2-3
TGCGCCAGTGGGACAGGTCAGGGAATACACACAGATACGCAGTATTTT
CASGTGQGIHTDTQYF
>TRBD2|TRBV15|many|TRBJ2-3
TGTGCCACCAGCAGGGATAGCGGGAGCACAGATACGCAGTATTTT
CATSRDSGSTDTQYF
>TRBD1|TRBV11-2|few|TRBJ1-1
TGTGCCAGCAGCTTAGAGGTCCGGGACAGGGGAGCTTTCTTT
CASSLEVRDRGAFF
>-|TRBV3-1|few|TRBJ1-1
TGTGCCAGCAGCCACGAAGGTCCCGAAGCTTTCTTT
CASSHEGPEAFF
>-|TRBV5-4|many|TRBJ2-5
TGTGCCAGCACCTCACGGACAGCCGCTTTATACCAAGAGACCCAGTACTTC
CASTSRTAALYQETQYF
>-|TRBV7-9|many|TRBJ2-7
TGTGCCAGCATGCCAGCTGCTTCCTACGAGCAGTACTTC
CASMPAASYEQYF
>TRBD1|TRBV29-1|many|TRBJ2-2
TGCAGCGTTGAAGGGACAGGGGGTAACACCGGGGAGCTGTTTTTT
CSVEGTGGNTGELFF
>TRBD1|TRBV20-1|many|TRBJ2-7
TGCAGTGGGGCAGGGGGCTACGAGCAGTACTTC
CSGAGGYEQYF
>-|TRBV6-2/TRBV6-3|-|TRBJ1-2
TGTGCCAGCAGTCCGCGCGGGGCCGACTATGGCTACACCTTC
CASSPRGADYGYTF
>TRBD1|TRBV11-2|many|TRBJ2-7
TGTGCCAGCAGGGGTCCTCCAGGGGGACGGGGCTCCTACGAGCAGTACTTC
CASRGPPGGRGSYEQYF
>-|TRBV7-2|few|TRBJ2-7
TGTGCCAGCAGCTCCCCCTTCTACGAGCAGTACTTC
CASSSPFYEQYF
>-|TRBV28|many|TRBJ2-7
TGTGCCAGCAGTTTATCCAGGGTAGGGTTCGAGCAGTACTTC
CASSLSRVGFEQYF
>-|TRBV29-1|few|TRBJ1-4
TGCAGCGTTGGAATAGGGGGTGGCAATGAAAAACTGTTTTTT
CSVGIGGGNEKLFF
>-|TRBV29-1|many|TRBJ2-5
TGCAGCGTTCGTCAAACGGGACAAGAGACCCAGTACTTC
CSVRQTGQETQYF
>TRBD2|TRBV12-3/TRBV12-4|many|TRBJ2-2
TGTGCCAGCAGTTCAGGACTAGATCGACGCACCGGGGAGCTGTTTTTT
CASSSGLDRRTGELFF
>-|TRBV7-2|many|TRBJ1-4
TGTGCCAGCAGCTTGCTCCCGGGACCTGGGGAAAAACTGTTTTTT
CASSLLPGPGEKLFF
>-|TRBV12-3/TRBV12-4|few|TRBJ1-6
TGTGCCAGCAGTAACCGGATACTTCTAGGGGTTAGCAATTCACCCCTCCACTTT
CASSNRILLGVSNSPLHF
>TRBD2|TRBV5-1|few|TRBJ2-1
TGCGCCAGCAGCTTGGTCCTATATCGGGGGGGGAATGAGCAGTTCTTC
CASSLVLYRGGNEQFF
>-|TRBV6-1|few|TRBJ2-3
TGTGCCAGCAGTCGCCGTGTCAGCACAGATACGCAGTATTTT
CASSRRVSTDTQYF
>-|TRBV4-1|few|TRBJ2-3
TGCGCCAGCAGCCAAGATGGCAGAGTAGTTTTTGATACGCAGTATTTT
CASSQDGRVVFDTQYF
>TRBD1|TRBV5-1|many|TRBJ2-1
TGCGCCAGCAGCTTGTGGACAGGGCAGCAGTTCTTC
CASSLWTGQQFF
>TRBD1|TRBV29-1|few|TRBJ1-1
TGCAGCGGGTACAGGGGGATATCTGAAGCTTTCTTT
CSGYRGISEAFF
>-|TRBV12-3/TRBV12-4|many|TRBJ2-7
TGTGCCAGCAGTTTAAGGGGGGGGCCCTCCTACGAGCAGTACTTC
CASSLRGGPSYEQYF
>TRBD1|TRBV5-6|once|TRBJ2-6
TGTGCCAGCAGCGGCGGCAGGGGGCAGTCTGGGGCCAACGTCCTGACTTTC
CASSGGRGQSGANVLTF
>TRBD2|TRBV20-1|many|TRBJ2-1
TGCAGTGCCGTGAGCGGGGGGTTTTACAATGAGCAGTTCTTC
CSAVSGGFYNEQFF
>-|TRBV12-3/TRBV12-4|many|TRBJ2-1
TGTGCCAGCAGCGCGGGGAGGGAGCAGTTCTTC
CASSAGREQFF
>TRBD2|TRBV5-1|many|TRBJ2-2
TGCGCCAGCAGCTTATTAGCGGGAGGGACGAACACCGGGGAGCTGTTTTTT
CASSLLAGGTNTGELFF
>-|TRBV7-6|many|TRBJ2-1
TGTGCCAGCAGCTCCCGGGGGGCCGGGCGGAATGAGCAGTTCTTC
CASSSRGAGRNEQFF
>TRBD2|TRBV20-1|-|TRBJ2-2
TGCAGTGCAAAGCGGGAAGGAACCGGGGAGCTGTTTTTT
CSAKREGTGELFF
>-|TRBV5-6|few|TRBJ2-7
TGTGCCAGCAGCTCGCTCCGGGACGGCTCCTACGAGCAGTACTTC
CASSSLRDGSYEQYF
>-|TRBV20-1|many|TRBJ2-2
TGCAGTGCTATCGACAGTAACACCGGGGAGCTGTTTTTT
CSAIDSNTGELFF
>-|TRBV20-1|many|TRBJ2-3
TGCAGTGCTGTTCCCCCTACAGATACGCAGTATTTT
CSAVPPTDTQYF
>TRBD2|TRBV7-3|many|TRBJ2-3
TGTGCCAGCAGCCACATAGCGGGAGGACGGACAGATACGCAGTATTTT
CASSHIAGGRTDTQYF
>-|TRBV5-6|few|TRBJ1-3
TGTGCCAGCAGCTTGCAGGCCCCAGCGGGGTTTGGAAACACCATATATTTT
CASSLQAPAGFGNTIYF
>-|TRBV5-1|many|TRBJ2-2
TGCGCCAGCAGCTTAGCGGGTCAGGACACCGGGGAGCTGTTTTTT
CASSLAGQDTGELFF
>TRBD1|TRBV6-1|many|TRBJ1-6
TGTGCCAGCAGCCAAACAGGGGGCGCCTATTCACCCCTCCACTTT
CASSQTGGAYSPLHF
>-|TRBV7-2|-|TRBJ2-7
TGTGCCAGCAGCCCCTATCAGTGCGAGCAGTACTTC
CASSPYQCEQYF
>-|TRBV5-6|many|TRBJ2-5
TGTGCCAGCAGGCGAGACAGGATGATGGAGACCCAGTACTTC
CASRRDRMMETQYF
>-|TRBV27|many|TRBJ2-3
TGTGCCAGCAGTCTCGACAGGTTTCTCACAGATACGCAGTATTTT
CASSLDRFLTDTQYF
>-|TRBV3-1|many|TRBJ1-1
TGTGCCAGCAGCCAAGGGACACCTGGTGAAGCTTTCTTT
CASSQGTPGEAFF
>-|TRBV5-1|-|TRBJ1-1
TGCGCCAGCAGCTCTCAGGGAAACACTGAAGCTTTCTTT
CASSSQGNTEAFF